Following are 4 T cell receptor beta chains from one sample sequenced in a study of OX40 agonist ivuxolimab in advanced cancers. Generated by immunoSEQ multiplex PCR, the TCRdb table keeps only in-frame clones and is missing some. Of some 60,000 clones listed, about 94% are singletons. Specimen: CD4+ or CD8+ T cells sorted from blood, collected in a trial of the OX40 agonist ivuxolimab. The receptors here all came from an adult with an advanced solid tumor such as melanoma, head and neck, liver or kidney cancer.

The CDR3 protein is CASSLSVGGNYGYTF. CDR3 coding DNA: TGTGCCAGCAGTTTATCGGTGGGGGGTAACTATGGCTACACCTTC. The chain carries TRBV27 and TRBJ1-2; tentatively, D is TRBD1 (5 bases). The CDR3 contains 15 residues. From germline, CDR1 is MNHEY and CDR2 SMNVEV (reference sequence). Trimming took off 0 bases at V and 1 base at J, with 9 bases between the two ends.

In nucleotides, the CDR3 is TGTGCCAGTAGTCCCCGGACAGCCTCCCAAGAGACCCAGTACTTC. Translating gives CASSPRTASQETQYF. The V gene is TRBV19, the J gene TRBJ2-5; possible D gene TRBD1, 6 bases. The CDR3 extends over 15 amino acids. Trimming stripped 5 bases from V and 1 base from J, with 14 bases between. Per the germline V gene, CDR1 is LNHDA and CDR2 is SQIVND (reference sequence). Full variable domain (remainder filled in from reference TRBV19 and TRBJ2-5): DGGITQSPKYLFRKEGQNVTLSCEQNLNHDAMYWYRQDPGQGLRLIYYSQIVNDFQKGDIAEGYSVSREKKESFPLTVTSAQKNPTAFYLCASSPRTASQETQYFGPGTRLLVL.

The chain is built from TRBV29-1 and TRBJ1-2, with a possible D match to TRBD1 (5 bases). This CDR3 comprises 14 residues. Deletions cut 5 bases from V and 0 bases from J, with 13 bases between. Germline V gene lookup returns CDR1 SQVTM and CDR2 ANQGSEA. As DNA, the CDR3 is TGCAGCGTTACACCCCCAGGGCCTAACTATGGCTACACCTTC. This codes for CSVTPPGPNYGYTF.

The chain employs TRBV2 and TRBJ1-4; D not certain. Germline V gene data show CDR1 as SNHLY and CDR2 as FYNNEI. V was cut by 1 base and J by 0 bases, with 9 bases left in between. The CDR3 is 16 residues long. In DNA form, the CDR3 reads TGTGCCAGCAGTGAAGGTCAGGACCCAACTAATGAAAAACTGTTTTTT. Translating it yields CASSEGQDPTNEKLFF. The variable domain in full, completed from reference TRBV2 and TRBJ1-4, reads EPEVTQTPSHQVTQMGQEVILRCVPISNHLYFYWYRQILGQKVEFLVSFYNNEISEKSEIFDDQFSVERPDGSNFTLKIRSTKLEDSAMYFCASSEGQDPTNEKLFFGSGTQLSVL.